The next 30 T cell receptor beta chains were all read from a single sample in a study of PD-L1 blockade in urothelial cancer. Profiled with immunoSEQ multiplex PCR; TCRdb holds only in-frame clones, not every one. Of tens of thousands of clones in the sample, roughly 82% were seen once. The sample was PBMCs, taken around atezolizumab (anti-PD-L1) treatment. The receptor set was obtained from a man between 65 and 79 years old with urothelial cancer.

V gene TRBV5-1 combines with J gene TRBJ2-1; TRBD1 might be the D (6 bases). CDR1 is SGHRS, CDR2 YFSETQ, per germline. V was shortened by 4 bases and J by 4 bases, with 9 bases between the two germline ends. This CDR3 spans 13 amino acids. CDR3 bases: TGCGCCAGCAGCCGGACAGAGTACAATGAGCAGTTCTTC. It yields the protein CASSRTEYNEQFF.

V and J are TRBV29-1 and TRBJ1-2; D is unclear. V dropped 6 bases and J dropped 2 bases, with 10 bases sitting between them. CDR1 and CDR2 from the germline V gene are SQVTM and ANQGSEA. The CDR3 spans 12 residues. This CDR3 is CSVGGGNYGYTF. The CDR3 bases are TGCAGCGTGGGTGGAGGGAACTATGGCTACACCTTC. The variable domain in full, with the rest retrieved from reference TRBV29-1 and TRBJ1-2, is SAVISQKPSRDICQRGTSLTIQCQVDSQVTMMFWYRQQPGQSLTLIATANQGSEATYESGFVIDKFPISRPNLTFSTLTVSNMSPEDSSIYLCSVGGGNYGYTFGSGTRLTVV.

The rearrangement links TRBV19 to TRBJ2-1, with 13 bases that match TRBD2. The CDR3 spans 15 residues. CDR1 is LNHDA, CDR2 SQIVND, per germline (reference sequence). Trimming removed 6 bases from V and 6 bases from J; junction bases left unmatched: 5. The CDR3 sequence is CASRPTSGGGNEQFF. CDR3 bases: TGTGCCAGTAGGCCAACTAGCGGGGGGGGCAATGAGCAGTTCTTC.

The chain uses TRBV29-1 and TRBJ2-5; weak D call: TRBD1 (6 bases). CDR1 and CDR2 from the germline V gene are SQVTM and ANQGSEA. Trimming left V 4 bases short and J 5 bases short, with 11 bases between. This CDR3 is built from 12 residues. The CDR3 sequence: CSVGQAGETQYF. As DNA, the CDR3 is TGCAGCGTTGGACAGGCCGGGGAGACCCAGTACTTC.

The V and J genes are TRBV27 and TRBJ2-7, with 9 bases that match TRBD1. This CDR3 has 16 residues. CDR1 and CDR2 (germline): MNHEY, SMNVEV (reference sequence). The V and J ends lost 6 bases and 7 bases, in that order; junction bases with no gene match: 16. The CDR3 sequence: CASSPLTGGTFGEQYF. DNA of the CDR3: TGTGCCAGCAGCCCCCTCACAGGGGGCACCTTTGGGGAGCAGTACTTC.

The chain recombines TRBV5-1 with TRBJ2-7, with 7 bases identical to TRBD1. The germline V gene encodes CDR1 SGHRS and CDR2 YFSETQ. V gave up 1 base and J gave up 3 bases; unmatched junction bases: 7. The CDR3 has 15 residues. The chain's CDR3 is CASSLSFDRVYEQYF. CDR3 bases: TGCGCCAGCAGCTTGTCTTTCGACAGGGTCTACGAGCAGTACTTC.

This chain joins TRBV20-1 and TRBJ2-1, with D tentatively TRBD1 (6 bases). This CDR3 is 11 amino acids long. Germline V gene data show CDR1 as DFQATT and CDR2 as SNEGSKA (reference sequence). CDR3 region: CSYPGEYEQFF. CDR3 bases: TGCAGCTATCCAGGGGAATATGAGCAGTTCTTC.

The sample holds one count of this clone. The CDR3, as DNA: TGTGCCAGCAGTCCAGGGGGCGCGCATGAAAAACTGTTTTTT. This codes for CASSPGGAHEKLFF. The chain uses TRBV2 and TRBJ1-4; TRBD1 agrees at 8 bases. Germline V CDR1 and CDR2: SNHLY, FYNNEI. V gave up 5 bases and J gave up 6 bases; unmatched junction bases: 5. The CDR3 loop spans 14 amino acids.

The J gene is TRBJ2-7, the V gene TRBV6-6; D not certain. The CDR3 totals 12 residues. Germline values: CDR1 MNHNY, CDR2 SVGAGI (reference sequence). V was pared by 6 bases and J by 9 bases, with 15 bases between. The CDR3 DNA follows: TGTGCCAGCAGCCCCTCCCAGGCGAGGCAGTACTTC. Protein sequence: CASSPSQARQYF.

This sequence joins TRBV30 and TRBJ1-2; D is ambiguous. The V and J ends lost 4 bases and 4 bases respectively, with 7 bases between them. The CDR3 runs to 11 residues. Looked up from germline, CDR1 is GTSNPN and CDR2 is SVGIG (reference sequence). The CDR3 is CAWNNGYGYTF. The CDR3 coding sequence is TGTGCCTGGAATAACGGCTATGGCTACACCTTC.

The chain links TRBV5-5 to TRBJ2-2; TRBD1 might be the D (6 bases). The germline V gene has CDR1 SGHKS and CDR2 YYEKEE (reference sequence). The CDR3 is made up of 15 amino acids. Trimming pared 5 bases from V and 5 bases from J, leaving 16 bases between. This CDR3 is CASRVRGGDTGELFF. As DNA, the CDR3 is TGTGCCAGCAGGGTGAGAGGGGGAGATACCGGGGAGCTGTTTTTT.

The CDR3, as DNA: TGTGCCAGCAACCCAGGGGGCCCCTACGAGCAGTACTTC. Protein product: CASNPGGPYEQYF. The V call is TRBV7-2, the J call TRBJ2-7; the match to TRBD1 covers 8 bases. CDR1 is SGHTA, CDR2 FQGNSA, per germline. The CDR3 is 13 amino acids. V lost 7 bases and J lost 2; bases outside the gene matches: 4.

The rearrangement links TRBV4-2 to TRBJ1-1, with D uncertain. The CDR3 spans 14 residues. The V and J ends lost 0 bases and 1 base respectively, with 6 bases between them. The germline V gene has CDR1 LGHNA and CDR2 YNFKEQ. Written as DNA, the CDR3 is TGTGCCAGCAGCCAAGAATTAGAGAACACTGAAGCTTTCTTT. Its translation is CASSQELENTEAFF.

The gene calls are TRBV4-2 and TRBJ1-3, with D possibly being TRBD1 (5 bases). Trimming shortened V by 0 bases and J by 1 base, and 10 bases separated the two germline ends. The germline V gene encodes CDR1 LGHNA and CDR2 YNFKEQ. The CDR3 sequence is 16 residues long. DNA for the CDR3: TGTGCCAGCAGCCAAGAATGGGGGGGATCTGGAAACACCATATATTTT. It yields the protein CASSQEWGGSGNTIYF.

The chain has TRBV19 and TRBJ2-6, with TRBD2 as a possible D gene (6 bases). V lost 6 bases and J lost 2, with 23 bases in between. The CDR3 totals 19 residues. The V gene's germline CDR1 is LNHDA and CDR2 SQIVND (reference sequence). The CDR3 protein is CASSQDRRRVDAGANVLTF. CDR3 nucleotide sequence: TGTGCCAGTAGCCAGGACCGAAGGAGGGTAGACGCTGGGGCCAACGTCCTGACTTTC. Full variable domain (missing parts from reference TRBV19 and TRBJ2-6): DGGITQSPKYLFRKEGQNVTLSCEQNLNHDAMYWYRQDPGQGLRLIYYSQIVNDFQKGDIAEGYSVSREKKESFPLTVTSAQKNPTAFYLCASSQDRRRVDAGANVLTFGAGSRLTVL.

This rearrangement joins TRBV6-5 to TRBJ1-2, with D unresolved. V dropped 6 bases and J dropped 4 bases, with 12 bases sitting between them. This CDR3 has 13 amino acids. CDR1 is MNHEY, CDR2 SVGAGI, per germline. DNA of the CDR3: TGTGCCAGCAGGAGAGGAGCTTCCTATGGCTACACCTTC. As protein: CASRRGASYGYTF.

V is TRBV7-2 and J is TRBJ2-7, with 10 bases fitting TRBD2. The CDR3 is 15 amino acids. CDR1 SGHTA and CDR2 FQGNSA come from the germline V gene. Trimming at V came to 3 bases and at J to 7 bases, leaving 9 bases not matched to a gene. This CDR3 is CASSFEAGGPYEQYF. The CDR3 DNA sequence: TGTGCCAGCAGCTTCGAAGCGGGAGGGCCTTATGAGCAGTACTTC. Variable domain in full (rest from reference TRBV7-2 and TRBJ2-7): GAGVSQSPSNKVTEKGKDVELRCDPISGHTALYWYRQSLGQGLEFLIYFQGNSAPDKSGLPSDRFSAERTGGSVSTLTIQRTQQEDSAVYLCASSFEAGGPYEQYFGPGTRLTVT.

This chain connects TRBV29-1 to TRBJ1-1; 7 positions match TRBD1. Trimming at V came to 7 bases and at J to 1 base, leaving 3 bases not matched to a gene. This CDR3 contains 12 residues. Germline lookup yields CDR1 SQVTM and CDR2 ANQGSEA. The CDR3 sequence is CSARTGNTEAFF. The CDR3 DNA reads TGCAGCGCGAGGACAGGGAACACTGAAGCTTTCTTT.

The chain couples TRBV5-5 to TRBJ1-5; D possibly corresponds to TRBD1 (5 bases). V lost 4 bases and J lost 3, with 11 bases in between. Germline CDR1 is SGHKS and CDR2 is YYEKEE (reference sequence). The CDR3 is 14 amino acids. CDR3 coding DNA: TGTGCCAGCAGCGTCCGGGACTACAATCAGCCCCAGCATTTT. Protein sequence: CASSVRDYNQPQHF.

The genes are TRBV25-1 and TRBJ1-1; D unresolved. The germline V gene encodes CDR1 MGHDK and CDR2 SYGVNS. V lost 8 bases and J lost 5, with 18 bases in between. The CDR3 consists of 14 residues. The CDR3 DNA is TGTGCCAGCCGTAGAGCCTGGTTGTGGACTGAAGCTTTCTTT. Translated, it gives CASRRAWLWTEAFF.

DNA of the CDR3: TGTGCCAGCAGCGTTGACGACTACCCCCACAATGAGCAGTTCTTC. Translating it yields CASSVDDYPHNEQFF. This chain joins TRBV9 and TRBJ2-1; TRBD2 is a possible D gene (5 bases). Deletions cut 2 bases from V and 5 bases from J, with 14 bases between. The CDR3 has 15 residues. Germline assignment: CDR1 SGDLS and CDR2 YYNGEE.

The chain links TRBV2 to TRBJ1-4; 7 positions agree with TRBD1. Germline CDR1 reads SNHLY; CDR2 reads FYNNEI. This CDR3 contains 14 residues. Trimming cost V 7 bases and J 5 bases; bases outside gene matches: 7. CDR3 bases: TGTGCCAGCAATTTCGGGACAGCAAATGAAAAACTGTTTTTT. Its protein is CASNFGTANEKLFF.

J is TRBJ2-1 and V is TRBV5-5; possibly TRBD2 for D (5 bases). The V gene's germline CDR1 is SGHKS and CDR2 YYEKEE (reference sequence). Trimming stripped 4 bases from V and 0 bases from J, with 14 bases between. The CDR3 sequence is 16 residues long. Here the CDR3 DNA reads TGTGCCAGCAGCCGGGGTACCCCCAGCTCCTACAATGAGCAGTTCTTC. Translation: CASSRGTPSSYNEQFF.

The rearrangement joins TRBV4-1 to TRBJ2-3, with TRBD2 matching over 7 bases. V was clipped by 1 base and J by 1 base; unmatched bases: 5. CDR3 size: 16 residues. CDR1 and CDR2 from the germline V gene are MGHRA and YSYEKL. The CDR3 bases are TGCGCCAGCAGCCAAGCTCATAGCGGGCGCACAGATACGCAGTATTTT. Protein: CASSQAHSGRTDTQYF.

This clone has a handful of counts. V is TRBV29-1 and J is TRBJ1-1; weak D call: TRBD1 (6 bases). CDR1 SQVTM and CDR2 ANQGSEA come from the germline V gene. CDR3 length equals 12 residues. Trimming left V 6 bases short and J 8 bases short, with 16 bases between. CDR3 coding DNA: TGCAGCGTAGGCCACAGGGAGAGAGAAGCTTTCTTT. It codes for CSVGHREREAFF.

The rearrangement links TRBV5-4 to TRBJ2-1, with 11 bases fitting TRBD2. CDR3 length equals 14 residues. The ends lost 5 bases at V and 5 bases at J; junction bases unmatched: 3. Per the germline V gene, CDR1 is SGHNT and CDR2 is YYREEE (reference sequence). CDR3 in amino acids: CASRPGLADNEQFF. The CDR3 DNA reads TGTGCCAGCAGGCCGGGACTAGCGGACAATGAGCAGTTCTTC.

The DNA for the CDR3 is TGTGACCCGGAGGGCCAAGGCACAGATACGCAGTATTTT. Translating gives CDPEGQGTDTQYF. The V gene is TRBV7-3, the J gene TRBJ2-3; D may be TRBD2 (6 bases). Germline CDR1 and CDR2: SGHTA and FQGTGA. The CDR3 loop spans 13 amino acids.

The chain employs TRBV5-8 and TRBJ2-7, with TRBD1 matching over 9 bases. The germline V gene has CDR1 SGHTS and CDR2 YDEGEE. V lost 4 bases to trimming and J lost 1 base; unmatched junction nucleotides: 12. This CDR3 spans 17 amino acids. The CDR3 here is CASSPMGGTGMSYEQYF. CDR3 sequence (DNA): TGTGCCAGCAGCCCCATGGGCGGGACAGGGATGTCCTACGAGCAGTACTTC. The whole variable domain, filled in from reference TRBV5-8 and TRBJ2-7, reads EAGVTQSPTHLIKTRGQQATLRCSPISGHTSVYWYQQALGLGLQFLLWYDEGEERNRGNFPPRFSGRQFPNYSSELNVNALELEDSALYLCASSPMGGTGMSYEQYFGPGTRLTVT.

V and J are TRBV9 and TRBJ2-1, with 12 bases fitting TRBD1. This CDR3 has 15 residues. Germline V gene data show CDR1 as SGDLS and CDR2 as YYNGEE. Germline trimming cut 7 bases from V and 9 bases from J; bases unmatched to any gene: 11. CDR3 nucleotide sequence: TGTGCCAGCGCCCTGAGGGACAGGGGGCTGGGTGAGCAGTTCTTC. Protein product: CASALRDRGLGEQFF.

V and J are TRBV6-5 and TRBJ2-1; TRBD2 aligns across 11 bases. There are 14 residues in the CDR3. Per the germline V gene, CDR1 is MNHEY and CDR2 is SVGAGI. The junction had 2 bases not matched to a gene; V was cut back by 6 bases and J by 4 bases. The CDR3 region is CASRVAGGYNEQFF. The CDR3 DNA is TGTGCCAGCAGAGTAGCGGGAGGGTACAATGAGCAGTTCTTC.